Shown below are 9 T cell receptor beta chains from a single sample sequenced in a study of T cell repertoires in breast cancer. During the second nested PCR, blocking oligonucleotides suppressed genes that were not paired. TCRdb ran MiXCR on the emulsion pairing reads and lists one entry per CDR3 protein. The repertoire holds over 650 distinct CDR3 sequences, with 34% as singletons. Paired alpha-beta TCRs of CD8+ T cells were analyzed by expanded emulsion RT-PCR. What was sequenced was CD8+ T cells. These receptors were collected from a pool of human donors with breast cancer or a healthy control (not recorded which).

About this clonotype: At one of its ends the junction is not consistent with the germline gene, which may arise from a read error. The chain couples TRBV7-6 to TRBJ1-1, with D unclear. This CDR3 spans 13 amino acids. The germline V gene has CDR1 SGHVS and CDR2 FNYEAQ. The CDR3 region is CASSLGRSTEVFF. The CDR3 DNA follows: TGTGCCAGCAGCTTAGGACGCAGCACCGAAGTTTTCTTT.

The chain uses TRBV6-4 and TRBJ1-5; D may be TRBD1 (5 bases). The V end was cut by 6 bases, the J end by 6 bases, with 15 bases between. CDR1 is MRHNA and CDR2 is SNTAGT in the germline V gene. The CDR3 runs to 14 residues. The DNA for the CDR3 is TGTGCCAGCAGATCGGACAAATCCGGTCAGCCCCAGCATTTT. Its protein product is CASRSDKSGQPQHF.

Concerning this clonotype: Relative to the germline gene, one junction end is altered; a read error may explain this. V and J are TRBV7-3 and TRBJ2-2, with D maybe TRBD2 (6 bases). Looked up from germline, CDR1 is SGHTA and CDR2 is FQGTGA. The CDR3 sequence is 15 residues long. CDR3 loop: CASSTPSEVTWDLFF. The CDR3 coding sequence is TGTGCCAGCAGCACACCTAGCGAGGTAACCTGGGATCTGTTTTTT. Full variable domain (remainder filled in from reference TRBV7-3 and TRBJ2-2): GAGVSQTPSNKVTEKGKYVELRCDPISGHTALYWYRQSLGQGPEFLIYFQGTGAADDSGLPNDRFFAVRPEGSVSTLKIQRTERGDSAVYLCASSTPSEVTWDLFFGEGSRLTVL.

In its sample, this clonotype is medium-sized (0.01 to 0.1%). J is TRBJ2-7 and V is TRBV7-2, with D hard to call. The germline CDR1 and CDR2 sequences are SGHTA and FQGNSA. This CDR3 has 12 amino acids. V was cut by 2 bases and J by 3 bases, with 5 bases left in between. The CDR3 loop is CASSLMDYEQYF. For the CDR3, the DNA is TGTGCCAGCAGCTTAATGGACTACGAGCAGTACTTC. Filled out from reference TRBV7-2 and TRBJ2-7, the complete variable domain reads GAGVSQSPSNKVTEKGKDVELRCDPISGHTALYWYRQSLGQGLEFLIYFQGNSAPDKSGLPSDRFSAERTGGSVSTLTIQRTQQEDSAVYLCASSLMDYEQYFGPGTRLTVT.

On this clonotype itself: Likely a read error: the CDR3 ends without its conserved phenylalanine or tryptophan. The chain combines TRBV6-2 or TRBV6-3 with TRBJ2-1; 9 bases align to TRBD1. This CDR3 is built from 16 residues. J lost 9 bases, V lost 2 bases, and 11 bases had no gene match. The germline V gene has CDR1 MNHEY and CDR2 SVGEGT. The CDR3 protein is CASSYIQGAKGSEQFY. The DNA of the CDR3 is TGTGCCAGCAGTTACATACAGGGGGCAAAGGGGAGTGAGCAGTTCTAC.

This chain joins TRBV28 and TRBJ2-5; 7 nucleotides match TRBD1. J lost 4 bases, V lost 11 bases, and 7 bases had no gene match. This CDR3 has 12 amino acids. The V gene's germline CDR1 is MDHEN and CDR2 SYDVKM. The CDR3 region has the DNA TGTGCCGCCATGACAGGGCCAGAGACCCAGTACTTC. Amino acids: CAAMTGPETQYF. The full variable domain, rest sourced from reference TRBV28 and TRBJ2-5, is DVKVTQSSRYLVKRTGEKVFLECVQDMDHENMFWYRQDPGLGLRLIYFSYDVKMKEKGDIPEGYSVSREKKERFSLILESASTNQTSMYLCAAMTGPETQYFGPGTRLLVL.

With regard to this clonotype: This may come from a read error, since a much larger clone is one base off. The V gene is TRBV7-2, the J gene TRBJ2-7; 7 nucleotides align to TRBD1. Germline V gene data show CDR1 as SGHTA and CDR2 as FQGNSA. The V and J ends lost 5 bases and 3 bases, in that order; junction bases with no gene match: 10. The CDR3 spans 15 residues. CDR3 sequence: CASSQSGQEFYEQYF. DNA of the CDR3: TGTGCCAGCAGCCAATCTGGACAGGAGTTCTACGAGCAGTACTTC. The full variable domain, in which reference TRBV7-2 and TRBJ2-7 provide the parts outside the CDR3, is GAGVSQSPSNKVTEKGKDVELRCDPISGHTALYWYRQSLGQGLEFLIYFQGNSAPDKSGLPSDRFSAERTGGSVSTLTIQRTQQEDSAVYLCASSQSGQEFYEQYFGPGTRLTVT.

Details on this clonotype: One base away lies a much larger clone, so this may be a sequencing read error. The CDR3 loop reads CASSFRDNQGTQYF. CDR3 DNA: TGTGCCAGCAGCTTCCGGGACAACCAAGGGACCCAGTACTTC. This chain links TRBV7-9 with TRBJ2-5, with D perhaps matching TRBD1 (6 bases). Germline V gene lookup returns CDR1 SEHNR and CDR2 FQNEAQ (reference sequence). CDR3 length equals 14 residues.

This clonotype occurred many times. This clone may be a read error of a much larger clone one base away. CDR3 DNA: TGTGCCAGCAGCTGTTTAGGGGGTGAGCAGTTCTTC. Protein: CASSCLGGEQFF. The chain is built from TRBV7-6 and TRBJ2-1; D is perhaps TRBD1 (6 bases). Germline lookup yields CDR1 SGHVS and CDR2 FNYEAQ. The CDR3 covers 12 residues. The V end lost 4 bases, the J end lost 9 bases, and 10 bases lay between the germline ends.